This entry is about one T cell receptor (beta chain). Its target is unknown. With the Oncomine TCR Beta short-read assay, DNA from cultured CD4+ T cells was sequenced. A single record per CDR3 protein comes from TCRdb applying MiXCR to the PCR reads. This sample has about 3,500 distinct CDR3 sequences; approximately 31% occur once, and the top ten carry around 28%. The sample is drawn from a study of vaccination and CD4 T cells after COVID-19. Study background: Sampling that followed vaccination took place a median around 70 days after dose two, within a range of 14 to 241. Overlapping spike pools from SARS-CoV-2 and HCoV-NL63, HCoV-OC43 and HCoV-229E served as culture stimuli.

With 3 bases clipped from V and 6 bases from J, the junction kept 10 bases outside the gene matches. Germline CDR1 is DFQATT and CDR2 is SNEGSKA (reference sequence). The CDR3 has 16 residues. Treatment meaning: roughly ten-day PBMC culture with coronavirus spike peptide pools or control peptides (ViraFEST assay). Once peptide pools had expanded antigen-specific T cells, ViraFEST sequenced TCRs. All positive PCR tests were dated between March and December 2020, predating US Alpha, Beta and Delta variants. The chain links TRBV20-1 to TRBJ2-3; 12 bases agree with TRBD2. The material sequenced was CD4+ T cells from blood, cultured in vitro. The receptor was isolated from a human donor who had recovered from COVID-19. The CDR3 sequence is CSASHRLAGVLDTQYF. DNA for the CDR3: TGCAGTGCTAGCCACCGACTAGCGGGGGTTCTGGATACGCAGTATTTT.